This TCR beta chain was documented in a study of blood T cell repertoires in COVID-19. Profiled with immunoSEQ multiplex PCR; TCRdb holds only in-frame clones, not every one. The table has 310,000 or so clones, roughly 87% seen once. The V gene's germline CDR1 is LNHNV and CDR2 YYDKDF (reference sequence). The length of the CDR3 is 15 residues. For this clone: At one end the junction does not follow the germline gene, possibly because of a read error.

Recruits, aged roughly 18 to 90 years, lived in 24 US areas. The receptor's source is a woman aged 18-29 years who had recovered from COVID-19. The sample taken for sequencing was PBMCs or T cells enriched from blood (not recorded which). The V gene is TRBV15, the J gene TRBJ1-1; 10 bases map to TRBD1. Here the CDR3 DNA reads TGTGCCACCAGCGGAGACAGGGGGCATGGCACTGAAGCTTTCTTT. It is translated as CATSGDRGHGTEAFF.